This T cell receptor beta chain was found in a study of shared clonotypes between healthy human individuals. V lost 6 bases, J lost 6 bases, and 3 bases stayed unmatched. Germline CDR1 SNHLY, CDR2 FYNNEI. The CDR3 is 14 residues long. Authors' analysis steps: Filtering differed, since immunoSEQ gave only junction sequences and no quality scores. Here immunoSEQ multiplex PCR was the method, and the copy in TCRdb shows in-frame clones only, minus some. V, J and clone size are those of that table, while D and trimming were read from the DNA. The data hold about 960,000 clones, with less than 85% observed a single time. Overall study findings and caveats: The diversity represented, both genetic and in exposure history, was limited by few donors.

For this clone: Its antigen is still unknown.

V gene TRBV2 combines with J gene TRBJ2-2, with 11 positions matching TRBD2. Sequencing input: memory CD4+ T cells sorted from blood. Sample subset: CD45RA-negative fraction. The clonotype was recovered from a young man in good health. CDR3 sequence reads: CASRTGLAAGELFF. The CDR3 nucleotides read TGTGCCAGCAGGACGGGACTAGCGGCCGGGGAGCTGTTTTTT. Full variable domain (rest looked up from reference TRBV2 and TRBJ2-2): EPEVTQTPSHQVTQMGQEVILRCVPISNHLYFYWYRQILGQKVEFLVSFYNNEISEKSEIFDDQFSVERPDGSNFTLKIRSTKLEDSAMYFCASRTGLAAGELFFGEGSRLTVL.